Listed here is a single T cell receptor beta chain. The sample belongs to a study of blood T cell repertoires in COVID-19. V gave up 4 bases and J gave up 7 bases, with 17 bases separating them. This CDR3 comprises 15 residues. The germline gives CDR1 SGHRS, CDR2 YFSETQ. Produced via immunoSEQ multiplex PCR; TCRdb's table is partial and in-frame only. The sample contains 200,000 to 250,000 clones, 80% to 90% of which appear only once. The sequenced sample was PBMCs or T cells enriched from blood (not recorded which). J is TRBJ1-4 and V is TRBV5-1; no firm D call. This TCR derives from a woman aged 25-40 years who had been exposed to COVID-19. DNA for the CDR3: TGCGCCAGCAGCCTGGACGGGGTATTGTTTGAAAAACTGTTTTTT. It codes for CASSLDGVLFEKLFF.